This T cell receptor beta chain was sequenced for a study of sequential checkpoint blockade in melanoma. Germline loops: CDR1 SGHTA, CDR2 FQGTGA. The CDR3 length is 13 residues. J was trimmed by 1 base and V by 5 bases; bases with no gene match: 2. This clone has just a few counts. The treatment is: randomized to nivolumab then ipilimumab (arm A) or the reverse (arm B). Sorted cells were live CD3+CD8+, lacking CD19 and CD56, from PBMCs. Sequenced by immunoSEQ multiplex PCR; TCRdb stores in-frame clones only, minus some. The sample records 26,000 or so clones, about 89% being singletons. The TCR comes from a human donor with melanoma. This chain connects TRBV7-3 to TRBJ2-7, with 7 bases lining up with TRBD2. The sample was CD8+ T cells sorted from blood (inferred from file names), taken from a patient given nivolumab and ipilimumab in sequence. The CDR3 spells CASSPSGSYEQYF. Here the CDR3 DNA reads TGTGCCAGCAGCCCTAGCGGATCCTACGAGCAGTACTTC.